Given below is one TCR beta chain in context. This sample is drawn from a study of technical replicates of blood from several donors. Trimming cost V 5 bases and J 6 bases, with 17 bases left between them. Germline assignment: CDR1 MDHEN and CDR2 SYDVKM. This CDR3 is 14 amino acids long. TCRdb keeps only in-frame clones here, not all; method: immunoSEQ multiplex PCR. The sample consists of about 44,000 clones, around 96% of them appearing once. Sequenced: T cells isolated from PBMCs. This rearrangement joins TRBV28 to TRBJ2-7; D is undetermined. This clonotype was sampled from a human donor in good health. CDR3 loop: CASSPATLSSEQYF. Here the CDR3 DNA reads TGTGCCAGCAGTCCAGCGACTCTATCTAGCGAGCAGTACTTC.